The following is a TCR beta chain sequence with its context. Its antigen is not identified. These data originate in a study of long-term antiretroviral therapy in people with HIV. For the study at large: The oldest specimens predate the 2015 immediate-ART recommendation by about a decade. Findings and caveats of the study: Information pertaining to ART adherence, viral resistance or therapeutic modifications was not obtained. Pre-ART clonal expansions dominated every time point's repertoire. Blood collection from about 2004 to 2017 possibly occurred under older ART regimens.

They ran version v3.0 of the immunoSEQ assay at survey level. Libraries were prepared by immunoSEQ multiplex PCR; TCRdb keeps only in-frame clonotypes and omits some of them. This sample carries under 25,000 clones, about 74% of them seen once, and the ten largest clones take about 9.3%. The CDR3 is 15 amino acids. J lost 5 bases, V lost 3 bases, and 6 bases had no gene match. CDR1 and CDR2 from the germline V gene are SGHRS and YFSETQ. This chain joins TRBV5-1 and TRBJ2-7; TRBD1 agrees at 12 bases. The material was unsorted PBMCs, obtained 0.5 years before starting antiretroviral therapy. The sequence came from a man aged 18 to 30 with HIV. CDR3 amino acids: CASSSGTGGKNEQYF. DNA of the CDR3: TGCGCCAGCAGCTCGGGGACAGGGGGCAAAAACGAGCAGTACTTC.